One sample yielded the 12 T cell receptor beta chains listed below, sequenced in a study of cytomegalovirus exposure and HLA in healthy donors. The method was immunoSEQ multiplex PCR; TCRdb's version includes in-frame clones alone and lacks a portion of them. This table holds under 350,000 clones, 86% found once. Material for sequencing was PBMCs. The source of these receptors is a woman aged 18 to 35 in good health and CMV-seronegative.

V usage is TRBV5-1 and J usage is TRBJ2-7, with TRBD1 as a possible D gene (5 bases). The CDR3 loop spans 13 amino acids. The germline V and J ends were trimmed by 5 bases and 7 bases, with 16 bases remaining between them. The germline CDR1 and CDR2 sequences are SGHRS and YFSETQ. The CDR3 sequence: CASSPTGVGEQYF. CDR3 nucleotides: TGCGCCAGCAGTCCCACAGGAGTAGGGGAGCAGTACTTC.

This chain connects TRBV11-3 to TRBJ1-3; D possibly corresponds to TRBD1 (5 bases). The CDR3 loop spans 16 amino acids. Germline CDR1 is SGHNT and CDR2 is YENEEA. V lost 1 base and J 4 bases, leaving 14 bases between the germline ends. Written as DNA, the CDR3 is TGTGCCAGCAGCTTAGCCTTCCGGACATTCGGAAACACCATATATTTT. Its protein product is CASSLAFRTFGNTIYF.

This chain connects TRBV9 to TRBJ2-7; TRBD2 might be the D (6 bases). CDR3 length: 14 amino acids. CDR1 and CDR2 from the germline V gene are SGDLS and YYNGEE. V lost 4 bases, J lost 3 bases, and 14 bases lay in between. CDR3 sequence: CASSLRGSGYEQYF. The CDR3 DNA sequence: TGTGCCAGCAGCCTCCGAGGTAGCGGCTACGAGCAGTACTTC.

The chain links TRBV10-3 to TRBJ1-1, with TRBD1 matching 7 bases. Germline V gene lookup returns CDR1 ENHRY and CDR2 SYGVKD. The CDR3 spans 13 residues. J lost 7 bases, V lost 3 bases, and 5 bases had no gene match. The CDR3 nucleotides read TGTGCCATCAGTGATTCGGGACAGAATGAAGCTTTCTTT. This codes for CAISDSGQNEAFF.

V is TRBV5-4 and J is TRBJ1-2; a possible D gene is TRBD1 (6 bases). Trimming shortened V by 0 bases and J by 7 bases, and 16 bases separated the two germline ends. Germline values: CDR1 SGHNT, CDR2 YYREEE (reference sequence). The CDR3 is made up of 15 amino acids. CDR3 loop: CASSLGRGGALGYTF. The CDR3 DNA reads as TGTGCCAGCAGCTTGGGGCGCGGGGGCGCCCTTGGCTACACCTTC.

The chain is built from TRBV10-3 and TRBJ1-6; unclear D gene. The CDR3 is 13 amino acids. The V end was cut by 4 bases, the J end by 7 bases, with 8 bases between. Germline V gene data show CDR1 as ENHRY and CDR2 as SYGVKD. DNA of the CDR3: TGTGCCATCAGTGTCGGAGGGAATTCACCCCTCCACTTT. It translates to CAISVGGNSPLHF.

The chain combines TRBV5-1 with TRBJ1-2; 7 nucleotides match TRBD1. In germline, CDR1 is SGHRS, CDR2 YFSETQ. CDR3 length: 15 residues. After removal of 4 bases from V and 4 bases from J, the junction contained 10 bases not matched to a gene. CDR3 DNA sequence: TGCGCCAGCAGCCCCCGACCGGGACAGCCCTATGGCTACACCTTC. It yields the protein CASSPRPGQPYGYTF. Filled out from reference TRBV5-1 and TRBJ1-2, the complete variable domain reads KAGVTQTPRYLIKTRGQQVTLSCSPISGHRSVSWYQQTPGQGLQFLFEYFSETQRNKGNFPGRFSGRQFSNSRSEMNVSTLELGDSALYLCASSPRPGQPYGYTFGSGTRLTVV.

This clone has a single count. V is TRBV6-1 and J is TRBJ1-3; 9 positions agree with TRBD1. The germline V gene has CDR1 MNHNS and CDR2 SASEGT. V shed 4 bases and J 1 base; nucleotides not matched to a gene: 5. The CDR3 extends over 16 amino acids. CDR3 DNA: TGTGCCAGCAGTGGACTGACAGGGGGATCTGGAAACACCATATATTTT. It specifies CASSGLTGGSGNTIYF.

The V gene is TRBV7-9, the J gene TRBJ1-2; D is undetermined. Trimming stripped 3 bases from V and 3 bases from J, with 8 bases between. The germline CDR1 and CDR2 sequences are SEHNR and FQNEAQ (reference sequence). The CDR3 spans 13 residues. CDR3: CASSLEDYYGYTF. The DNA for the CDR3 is TGTGCCAGCAGCTTGGAGGATTACTATGGCTACACCTTC.

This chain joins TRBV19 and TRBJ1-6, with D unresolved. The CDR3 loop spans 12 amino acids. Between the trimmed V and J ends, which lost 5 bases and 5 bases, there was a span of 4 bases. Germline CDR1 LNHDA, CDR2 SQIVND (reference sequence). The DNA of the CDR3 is TGTGCCAGTAGTTACAATAATTCACCCCTCCACTTT. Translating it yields CASSYNNSPLHF.

CDR3 sequence: CASSRDRVGEKLFF. DNA of the CDR3: TGTGCCAGCAGCCGGGACAGGGTTGGCGAAAAACTGTTTTTT. This chain connects TRBV7-2 to TRBJ1-4, with 9 positions matching TRBD1. V trimming: 5 bases; J trimming: 8 bases; junction bases outside the gene matches: 6. The CDR3 has 14 residues. Germline CDR1 and CDR2: SGHTA and FQGNSA.

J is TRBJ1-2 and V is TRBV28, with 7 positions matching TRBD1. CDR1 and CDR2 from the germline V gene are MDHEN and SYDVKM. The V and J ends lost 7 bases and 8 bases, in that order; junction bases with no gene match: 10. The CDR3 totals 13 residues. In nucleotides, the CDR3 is TGTGCCAGCACCCGACGAGACAGGGACGGCTACACCTTC. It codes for CASTRRDRDGYTF.